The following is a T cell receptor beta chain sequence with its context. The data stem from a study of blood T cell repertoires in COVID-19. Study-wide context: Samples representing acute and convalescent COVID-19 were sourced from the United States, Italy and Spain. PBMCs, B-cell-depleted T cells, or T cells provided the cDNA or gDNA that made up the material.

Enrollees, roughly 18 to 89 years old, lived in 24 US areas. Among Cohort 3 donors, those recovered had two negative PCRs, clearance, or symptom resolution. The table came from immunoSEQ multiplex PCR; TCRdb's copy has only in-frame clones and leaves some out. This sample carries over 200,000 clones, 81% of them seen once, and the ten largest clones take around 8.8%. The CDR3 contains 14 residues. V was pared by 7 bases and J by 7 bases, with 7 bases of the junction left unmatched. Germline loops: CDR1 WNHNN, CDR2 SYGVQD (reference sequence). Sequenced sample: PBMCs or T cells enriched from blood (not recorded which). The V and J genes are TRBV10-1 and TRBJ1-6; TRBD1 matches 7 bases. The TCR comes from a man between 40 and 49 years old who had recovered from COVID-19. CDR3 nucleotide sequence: TGCGCCAGCACTCTCGACAGGGAAAATTCACCCCTCCACTTT. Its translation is CASTLDRENSPLHF.